This T cell receptor beta chain was found in a study of T cells in Graves' hyperthyroidism and ophthalmopathy. RNA transcripts provided the source from which TCR beta CDR3 regions were amplified. In the first-round RT-PCR of the TCR CDR3, the HTBI primer set was used. TCRdb processed the multiplex PCR reads anew with MiXCR; each CDR3 protein has one entry. The profile shows fewer than 500,000 distinct CDR3 sequences, 14% of them singletons. This clonotype has a count of ten or more. Its antigen is not identified. Findings and caveats of the study: Most thyroid-expanded clonotypes above 0.001 were also found in blood.

The junction had 11 bases not matched to a gene; V was cut back by 6 bases and J by 5 bases. Germline V CDR1 and CDR2: MNHNS, SASEGT. CDR3 length equals 16 residues. This clonotype was sampled from a woman aged 25 to 39 with Graves' ophthalmopathy. The rearrangement joins TRBV6-1 to TRBJ2-5; 11 bases agree with TRBD1. Specimen: blood. CDR3 sequence: CASRTPGQGERETQYF. The CDR3 DNA reads as TGTGCCAGCAGAACACCGGGACAGGGGGAGAGGGAGACCCAGTACTTC.